A selection of T cell receptor beta chains follows, all from one sample in a study of identical twins. TCRdb reprocessed the 5' RACE reads with MiXCR, giving one entry per CDR3 protein. The sample contains hundreds of thousands of distinct CDR3 sequences, around 5.7% of which appear only once. Specimen: naive T cells sorted from blood. The origin of the receptors is a man younger than 35 in good health. Both conserved end residues are part of each CDR3. D genes are given only for firm matches. Only some rows state a clone size, as once, few, many or a class for expanded clones.

d_gene	v_gene	abundance	j_gene	CDR3aa	CDR3nt
.	TRBV7-9	many	TRBJ2-3	CASSFQGLTDTQYF	TGTGCCAGCAGCTTCCAGGGGCTCACAGATACGCAGTATTTT
.	TRBV20-1	many	TRBJ2-7	CSANPTRGFSYEQYF	TGCAGTGCTAACCCAACCCGGGGATTCTCCTACGAGCAGTACTTC
.	TRBV18	many	TRBJ1-6	CASSPPNSPLHF	TGTGCCAGCTCACCACCGAATTCACCCCTCCACTTT
TRBD2	TRBV12-3/TRBV12-4	few	TRBJ2-1	CASRSTSETYNEQFF	TGTGCCAGCAGATCTACTAGCGAAACCTACAATGAGCAGTTCTTC
.	TRBV27	.	TRBJ2-1	CASSPGAGQFF	TGTGCCAGCAGCCCGGGGGCTGGCCAGTTCTTC
.	TRBV25-1	many	TRBJ2-7	CASNLGDEQYF	TGTGCCAGCAACCTAGGGGACGAGCAGTACTTC
TRBD2	TRBV2	.	TRBJ2-3	CASTEEGLAATGTQYF	TGTGCCAGCACGGAGGAGGGACTAGCGGCAACAGGAACGCAGTATTTT
TRBD2	TRBV15	.	TRBJ2-5	CATTQSGTSQIETQYF	TGTGCCACCACCCAGAGCGGGACTAGCCAGATCGAGACCCAGTACTTC
.	TRBV5-6	many	TRBJ2-1	CASSTGEADEQFF	TGTGCCAGCAGCACCGGCGAGGCGGATGAGCAGTTCTTC
.	TRBV12-3/TRBV12-4	many	TRBJ2-3	CASRPGGGHPTDTQYF	TGTGCCAGCAGACCGGGTGGAGGGCATCCCACAGATACGCAGTATTTT
.	TRBV6-2/TRBV6-3	many	TRBJ2-7	CASRRSYEQYF	TGTGCCAGCAGGAGGAGCTACGAGCAGTACTTC
TRBD2	TRBV27	.	TRBJ2-7	CASKSSGPWEQYF	TGTGCCAGCAAGTCTAGCGGTCCTTGGGAGCAGTACTTC
TRBD1	TRBV10-3	many	TRBJ2-7	CAISEPGQERDF	TGTGCCATCAGTGAGCCCGGACAGGAGAGAGACTTC
.	TRBV25-1	.	TRBJ1-5	CASSGRGVSNQPQHF	TGTGCCAGCAGTGGGCGGGGCGTTTCCAATCAGCCCCAGCATTTT
.	TRBV20-1	many	TRBJ1-4	CSAPTRTNEKLFF	TGCAGTGCCCCGACGAGGACTAATGAAAAACTGTTTTTT
TRBD2	TRBV7-8	few	TRBJ2-5	CASSLRISGSGGETQYF	TGTGCCAGCAGCTTAAGGATCAGCGGGAGTGGTGGTGAGACCCAGTACTTC